These T cell receptor beta chains were read from a single sample in a study of T-cell reconstitution after alpha-beta-depleted transplantation in children. TCRdb re-called the PCR reads with MiXCR, one entry per CDR3 protein. The sample has tens of thousands of distinct CDR3 sequences; 44% are singletons. The sequencing used PBMCs, mostly from graft donor cells, collected 360 days after TCRalphabeta/CD19-depleted stem cell transplant. The receptors derive from a male patient under 18 who had a stem cell transplant for acute lymphoblastic leukemia, so the T cells may come from the graft donor. Both conserved end residues are part of each CDR3. A D gene is named only where the DNA matches it firmly. Rows give clone size only sometimes, using once, few, many, or a class for an expanded clone.

TRBJ2-7 few 14 TRBD1 TRBV29-1 CSVEGDRGAYEQYF TGCAGCGTTGAAGGGGACAGGGGGGCCTACGAGCAGTACTTC
TRBJ2-7 . 15 TRBD1 TRBV4-1 CASSQDRQGAYEQYF TGCGCCAGCAGCCAAGACCGACAGGGAGCCTACGAGCAGTACTTC
TRBJ2-7 few 18 TRBD1 TRBV27 CASSWVPPGQGSSYEQYF TGTGCCAGCAGTTGGGTCCCCCCCGGACAGGGGTCATCCTACGAGCAGTACTTC
TRBJ1-1 few 14 . TRBV9 CASSEGDRTVEAFF TGTGCCAGCAGCGAGGGGGACCGGACAGTTGAAGCTTTCTTT
TRBJ2-1 . 14 TRBD2 TRBV5-1 CASSFASGRDEQFF TGCGCCAGCAGCTTCGCTAGCGGGAGAGATGAGCAGTTCTTC
TRBJ1-2 few 13 TRBD1 TRBV7-8 CASSPRTGDGYTF TGTGCCAGCAGCCCCCGGACAGGGGATGGCTACACCTTC
TRBJ1-2 few 14 . TRBV24-1 CATSDKTENYGYTF TGTGCCACCAGTGACAAGACGGAAAACTATGGCTACACCTTC
TRBJ2-1 . 11 . TRBV12-3/TRBV12-4 CASSRKDEQFF TGTGCCAGCAGCCGGAAGGATGAGCAGTTCTTC
TRBJ1-5 . 16 . TRBV7-9 CASSLGGTIANQPQHF TGTGCCAGCAGCTTAGGTGGGACTATAGCGAATCAGCCCCAGCATTTT
TRBJ2-5 . 10 . TRBV20-1 CSARRGTQYF TGCAGTGCTAGACGGGGGACCCAGTACTTC
TRBJ2-1 . 16 . TRBV6-2/TRBV6-3 CASADLDSDSYNEQFF TGTGCCAGCGCCGACCTAGATAGCGATTCCTACAATGAGCAGTTCTTC
TRBJ2-4 . 14 . TRBV19 CASSPDQRTNIQYF TGTGCCAGTAGTCCGGATCAGCGCACGAACATTCAGTACTTC
TRBJ2-1 . 16 . TRBV9 CASSPEGGPKNNEQFF TGTGCCAGCAGCCCCGAAGGGGGGCCAAAAAACAATGAGCAGTTCTTC
TRBJ2-3 few 12 . TRBV5-1 CASSLLADTQYF TGCGCCAGCAGCTTGCTCGCGGATACGCAGTATTTT
TRBJ2-2 . 15 . TRBV2 CASSLGLLNTGELFF TGTGCCAGCAGTTTGGGACTTCTTAACACCGGGGAGCTGTTTTTT
TRBJ1-4 . 14 . TRBV5-1 CASSLAAFNEKLFF TGCGCCAGCAGCTTGGCGGCCTTTAATGAAAAACTGTTTTTT
TRBJ2-3 few 17 . TRBV24-1 CATSDFYGTESTDTQYF TGTGCCACCAGTGATTTTTATGGGACGGAGAGCACAGATACGCAGTATTTT
TRBJ2-7 . 16 TRBD1 TRBV7-8 CASSLALGQGIYEQYF TGTGCCAGCAGCTTAGCGCTGGGACAGGGAATCTACGAGCAGTACTTC
TRBJ1-5 . 18 . TRBV4-2 CASSQEWGRIFNNQPQHF TGTGCCAGCAGCCAAGAATGGGGCAGGATCTTTAACAATCAGCCCCAGCATTTT
TRBJ2-5 . 15 . TRBV12-3/TRBV12-4 CASSLQVEMGETQYF TGTGCCAGCAGTCTCCAGGTGGAGATGGGAGAGACCCAGTACTTC
TRBJ1-1 . 15 . TRBV28 CASSRVGGPLAEAFF TGTGCCAGCAGCCGGGTCGGGGGGCCTCTGGCTGAAGCTTTCTTT
TRBJ2-2 few 13 . TRBV20-1 CSAGLPRGGELFF TGCAGTGCGGGTTTACCTCGGGGCGGGGAGCTGTTTTTT
TRBJ1-5 . 17 . TRBV27 CASSPPLRTYSNQPQHF TGTGCCAGCAGTCCACCACTCCGGACGTATAGCAATCAGCCCCAGCATTTT
TRBJ2-2 . 14 . TRBV6-5 CASSFLQGPGELFF TGTGCCAGCAGTTTCCTACAGGGCCCCGGGGAGCTGTTTTTT
TRBJ2-5 . 13 . TRBV9 CASSTPGRATQYF TGTGCCAGCAGCACCCCGGGGCGGGCGACCCAGTACTTC
TRBJ2-3 . 14 . TRBV2 CASTSPGGADTQYF TGTGCCAGCACTTCCCCCGGAGGGGCAGATACGCAGTATTTT
TRBJ2-3 . 13 . TRBV25-1 CASSSGPGDTQYF TGTGCCAGCAGTTCTGGGCCGGGAGATACGCAGTATTTT
TRBJ2-1 few 15 . TRBV5-1 CASSFTGFPYNEQFF TGCGCCAGCAGCTTTACAGGGTTTCCCTACAATGAGCAGTTCTTC
TRBJ2-1 . 14 . TRBV5-1 CASSLGSPPDEQFF TGCGCCAGCAGCTTGGGGTCCCCCCCCGATGAGCAGTTCTTC
TRBJ2-7 . 16 TRBD1 TRBV12-3/TRBV12-4 CASSPWDSGGDYEQYF TGTGCCAGCAGTCCATGGGACTCAGGGGGCGACTACGAGCAGTACTTC
TRBJ2-7 . 14 TRBD1 TRBV29-1 CSVETGGSSYEQYF TGCAGCGTTGAGACAGGGGGGAGCTCCTACGAGCAGTACTTC
TRBJ2-1 . 13 . TRBV9 CASSVGRYNEQFF TGTGCCAGCAGCGTAGGACGTTACAATGAGCAGTTCTTC
TRBJ2-5 . 13 . TRBV27 CASSITLQETQYF TGTGCCAGCAGCATCACCCTCCAAGAGACCCAGTACTTC
TRBJ2-3 few 14 TRBD2 TRBV24-1 CATSEAGGLDTQYF TGTGCCACCAGTGAAGCGGGGGGGTTAGATACGCAGTATTTT
TRBJ2-3 . 16 TRBD2 TRBV12-3/TRBV12-4 CASSTGASGRTDTQYF TGTGCCAGCAGTACCGGGGCTAGCGGCCGCACAGATACGCAGTATTTT
TRBJ2-7 . 14 TRBD2 TRBV5-1 CASSLVSSGVEQYF TGCGCCAGCAGCTTGGTGTCTAGCGGGGTCGAGCAGTACTTC
TRBJ2-2 few 12 . TRBV27 CASSPLTGELFF TGTGCCAGCAGTCCCCTCACCGGGGAGCTGTTTTTT
TRBJ1-2 few 14 . TRBV7-2 CASSLVRQNYGYTF TGTGCCAGCAGCTTAGTGCGCCAGAACTATGGCTACACCTTC
TRBJ2-2 . 16 . TRBV7-9 CASSRRQGNGTGELFF TGTGCCAGCAGCCGCCGCCAGGGGAATGGCACCGGGGAGCTGTTTTTT
TRBJ1-5 . 14 . TRBV7-9 CASSPVQSNQPQHF TGTGCCAGCAGCCCGGTCCAGAGCAATCAGCCCCAGCATTTT
TRBJ2-2 . 14 TRBD1 TRBV5-1 CASSFAQGTGELFF TGCGCCAGCAGCTTCGCACAGGGGACCGGGGAGCTGTTTTTT
TRBJ2-3 . 14 . TRBV12-3/TRBV12-4 CASSPPKRADTQYF TGTGCCAGCAGTCCCCCGAAACGGGCAGATACGCAGTATTTT
TRBJ1-2 . 13 . TRBV4-3 CASSQEGGHGYTF TGCGCCAGCAGCCAAGAGGGCGGGCATGGCTACACCTTC
TRBJ2-7 few 14 TRBD1 TRBV5-1 CASSSPGQFYEQYF TGCGCCAGCAGCTCTCCGGGACAGTTCTACGAGCAGTACTTC
TRBJ2-3 few 12 . TRBV15 CATSSSPDTQYF TGTGCCACCAGCTCCTCCCCAGATACGCAGTATTTT